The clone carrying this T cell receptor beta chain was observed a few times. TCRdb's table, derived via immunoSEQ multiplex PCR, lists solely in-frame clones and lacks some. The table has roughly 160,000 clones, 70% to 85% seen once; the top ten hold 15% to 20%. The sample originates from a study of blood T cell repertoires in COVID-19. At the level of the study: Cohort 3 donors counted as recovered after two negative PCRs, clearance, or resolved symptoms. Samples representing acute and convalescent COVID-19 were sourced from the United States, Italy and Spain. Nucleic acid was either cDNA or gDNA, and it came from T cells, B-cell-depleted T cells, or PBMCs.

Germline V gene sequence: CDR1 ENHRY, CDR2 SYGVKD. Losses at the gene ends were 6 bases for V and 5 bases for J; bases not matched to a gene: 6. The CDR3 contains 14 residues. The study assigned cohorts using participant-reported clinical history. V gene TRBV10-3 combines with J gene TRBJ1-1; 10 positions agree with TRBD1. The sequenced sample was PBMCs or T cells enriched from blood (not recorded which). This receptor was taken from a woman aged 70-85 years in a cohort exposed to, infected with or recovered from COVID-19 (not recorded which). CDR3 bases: TGTGCCATCAGCCTCTCGGGACAGGGGACTGAAGCTTTCTTT. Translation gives CAISLSGQGTEAFF.